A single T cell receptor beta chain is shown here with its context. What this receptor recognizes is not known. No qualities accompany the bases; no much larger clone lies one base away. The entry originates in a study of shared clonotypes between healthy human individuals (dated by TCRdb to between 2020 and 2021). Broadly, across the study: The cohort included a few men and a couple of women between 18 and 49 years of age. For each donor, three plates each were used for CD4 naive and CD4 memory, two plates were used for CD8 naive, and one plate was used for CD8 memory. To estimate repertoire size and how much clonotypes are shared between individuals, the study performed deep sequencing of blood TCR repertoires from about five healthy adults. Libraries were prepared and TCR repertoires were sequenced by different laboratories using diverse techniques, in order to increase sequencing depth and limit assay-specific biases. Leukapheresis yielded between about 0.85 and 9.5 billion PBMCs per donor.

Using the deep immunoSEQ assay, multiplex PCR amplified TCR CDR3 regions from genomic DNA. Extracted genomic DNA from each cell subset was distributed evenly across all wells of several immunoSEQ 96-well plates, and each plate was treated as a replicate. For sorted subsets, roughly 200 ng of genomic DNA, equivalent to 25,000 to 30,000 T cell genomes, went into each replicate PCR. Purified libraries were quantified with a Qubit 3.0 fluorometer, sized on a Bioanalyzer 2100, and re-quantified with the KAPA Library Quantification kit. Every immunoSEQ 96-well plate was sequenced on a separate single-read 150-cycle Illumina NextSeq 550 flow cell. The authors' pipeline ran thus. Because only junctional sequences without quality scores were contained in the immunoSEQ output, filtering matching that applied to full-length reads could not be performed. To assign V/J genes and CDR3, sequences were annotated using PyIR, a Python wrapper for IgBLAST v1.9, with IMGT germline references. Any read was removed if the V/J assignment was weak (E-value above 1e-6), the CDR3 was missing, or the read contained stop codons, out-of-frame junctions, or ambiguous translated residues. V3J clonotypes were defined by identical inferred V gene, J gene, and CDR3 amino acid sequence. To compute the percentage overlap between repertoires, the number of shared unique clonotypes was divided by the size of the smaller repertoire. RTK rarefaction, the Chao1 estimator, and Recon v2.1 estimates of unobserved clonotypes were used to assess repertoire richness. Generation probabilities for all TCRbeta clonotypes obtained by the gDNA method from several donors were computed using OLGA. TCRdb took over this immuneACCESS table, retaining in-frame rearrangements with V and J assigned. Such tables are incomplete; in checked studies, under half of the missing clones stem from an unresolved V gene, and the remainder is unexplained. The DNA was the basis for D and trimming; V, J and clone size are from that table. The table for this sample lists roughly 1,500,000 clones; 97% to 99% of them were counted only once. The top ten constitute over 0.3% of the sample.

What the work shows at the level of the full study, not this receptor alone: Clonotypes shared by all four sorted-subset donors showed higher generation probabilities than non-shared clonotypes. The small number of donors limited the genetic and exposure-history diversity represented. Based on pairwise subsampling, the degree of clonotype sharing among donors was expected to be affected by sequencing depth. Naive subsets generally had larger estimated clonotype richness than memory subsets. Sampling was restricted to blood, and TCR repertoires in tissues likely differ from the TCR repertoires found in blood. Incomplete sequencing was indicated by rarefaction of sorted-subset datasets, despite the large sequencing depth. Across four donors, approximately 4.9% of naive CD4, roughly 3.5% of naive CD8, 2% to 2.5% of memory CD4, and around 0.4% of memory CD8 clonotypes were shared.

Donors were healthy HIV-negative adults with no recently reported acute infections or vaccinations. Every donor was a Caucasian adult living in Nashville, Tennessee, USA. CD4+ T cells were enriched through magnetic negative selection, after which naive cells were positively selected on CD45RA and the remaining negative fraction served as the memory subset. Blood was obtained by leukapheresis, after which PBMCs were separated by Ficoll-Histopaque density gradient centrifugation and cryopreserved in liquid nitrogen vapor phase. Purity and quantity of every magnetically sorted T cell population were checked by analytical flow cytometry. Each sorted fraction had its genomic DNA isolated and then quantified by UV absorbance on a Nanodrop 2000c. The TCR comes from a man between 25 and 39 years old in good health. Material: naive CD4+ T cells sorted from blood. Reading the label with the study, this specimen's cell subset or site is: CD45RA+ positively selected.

The base sequence is TGTGCCAGTACCGACCTCGGACAGGGGAGGGAGACCCAGTACTTC. This translates into CASTDLGQGRETQYF. The chain is encoded by TRBV19 joined to TRBJ2-5, with 9 middle bases fitting TRBD1. According to the germline V gene (reference sequence), CDR1 reads LNHDA and CDR2 reads SQIVND. The CDR3, from cysteine to phenylalanine, totals 15 residues. Solely the CDR3 DNA is kept, with 45 bases framed from the first base. V is cut back by 7 bases and J by 5 bases, with 11 bases in the junction unmatched.